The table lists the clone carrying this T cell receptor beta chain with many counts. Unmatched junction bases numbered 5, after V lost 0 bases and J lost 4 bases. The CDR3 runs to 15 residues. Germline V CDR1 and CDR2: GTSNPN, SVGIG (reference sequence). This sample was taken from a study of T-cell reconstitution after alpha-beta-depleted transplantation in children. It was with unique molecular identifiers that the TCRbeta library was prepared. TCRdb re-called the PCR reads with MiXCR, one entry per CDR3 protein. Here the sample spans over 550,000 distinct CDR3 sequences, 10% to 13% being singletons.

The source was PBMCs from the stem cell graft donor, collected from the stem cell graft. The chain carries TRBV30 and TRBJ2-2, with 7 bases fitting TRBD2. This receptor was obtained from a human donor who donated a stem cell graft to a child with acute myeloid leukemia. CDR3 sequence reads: CAWSVSLAVTGELFF. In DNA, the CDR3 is TGTGCCTGGAGTGTATCTCTAGCGGTCACCGGGGAGCTGTTTTTT.